This T cell receptor beta chain originates from a study of cytotoxic CD8 clonotypes in ibrutinib-treated CLL. V lost 5 bases, J lost 3 bases, and 6 bases stayed unmatched. The germline CDR1 and CDR2 sequences are LNHDA and SQIVND (reference sequence). The CDR3 runs 15 residues. Repertoires were generated with immunoSEQ multiplex PCR, while TCRdb's copy carries only in-frame clones and drops some. The sample shows approximately 280,000 clones, less than 85% of them seen only once. The chain combines TRBV19 with TRBJ1-4, with 7 bases identical to TRBD1. This specimen was PBMCs, taken at disease progression, from a patient treated with ibrutinib. The TCR originated in a human donor with chronic lymphocytic leukemia. The CDR3 region has the DNA TGTGCCAGTAGTTTCCAGGACAGGTCTAATGAAAAACTGTTTTTT. It specifies CASSFQDRSNEKLFF.